These 32 T cell receptor beta chains were sequenced from one sample in a study of T cells in Graves' hyperthyroidism and ophthalmopathy. Authors of the study amplified TCR beta CDR3 regions from RNA transcripts. First-round RT-PCR with HTBI primers amplified the TCR CDR3 region. A single record per CDR3 protein comes from TCRdb applying MiXCR to the multiplex PCR reads. The sample yields about 400,000 distinct CDR3 sequences, about 14% seen once. The sequenced material came from blood. The origin of the receptors is a man aged 50 or older with Graves' ophthalmopathy.

J is TRBJ1-1 and V is TRBV20-1; no firm D call. The germline V and J ends were trimmed by 0 bases and 0 bases, with 11 bases remaining between them. The CDR3 is made up of 15 amino acids. Germline assignment: CDR1 DFQATT and CDR2 SNEGSKA (reference sequence). CDR3 DNA: TGCAGTGCTAGAGATCAGCGACTGTTGAACACTGAAGCTTTCTTT. This sequence encodes CSARDQRLLNTEAFF.

This clonotype came up many times. The chain carries TRBV15 and TRBJ1-2; possibly TRBD1 for D (5 bases). This CDR3 is 13 amino acids long. Germline V gene sequence: CDR1 LNHNV, CDR2 YYDKDF (reference sequence). Trimming stripped 5 bases from V and 8 bases from J, with 15 bases between. This chain's CDR3 is CATSWDVKDGYTF. CDR3 bases: TGTGCCACCAGCTGGGACGTAAAGGACGGCTACACCTTC.

The CDR3 loop reads CASSLDGVGTEAFF. In DNA form, the CDR3 reads TGTGCCAGCAGCTTAGATGGGGTCGGAACTGAAGCTTTCTTT. The chain recombines TRBV7-9 with TRBJ1-1; D call uncertain. With 1 base removed from V and 5 bases from J, the gap between germline ends came to 11 bases. Germline assignment: CDR1 SEHNR and CDR2 FQNEAQ (reference sequence). This CDR3 is 14 amino acids long.

Ten or more counts support this clonotype. The chain joins TRBV20-1 to TRBJ2-5, with 7 nucleotides matching TRBD1. From germline, CDR1 is DFQATT and CDR2 SNEGSKA (reference sequence). Trimming at V came to 5 bases and at J to 5 bases, leaving 14 bases not matched to a gene. This CDR3 is 15 amino acids long. CDR3: CSAEDRDGLVETQYF. Here the CDR3 DNA reads TGCAGTGCTGAAGACAGGGATGGATTGGTGGAGACCCAGTACTTC.

There are many counts of this clonotype. The chain has TRBV6-1 and TRBJ1-6; a weak D match, TRBD1 (5 bases). This CDR3 contains 16 residues. V was pared by 5 bases and J by 7 bases, with 18 bases between. Per germline, CDR1 MNHNS and CDR2 SASEGT. The DNA of the CDR3 is TGTGCCAGCAGTTCTAAATTTTCAGGGAGCAATTCACCCCTCCACTTT. Amino acid sequence: CASSSKFSGSNSPLHF.

This clonotype has ten or more counts. The CDR3 DNA reads TGTGCCAGCAGTGAGATTCGTTCAGGATCGGAGCAGTACTTC. This translates into CASSEIRSGSEQYF. The V gene is TRBV2, the J gene TRBJ2-7; no definite D call. Trimming removed 3 bases from V and 7 bases from J, with 16 bases in between. The CDR3 has 14 amino acids. The germline gives CDR1 SNHLY, CDR2 FYNNEI.

Regarding this clonotype: Just one base apart from a much larger clone, this may be a read error. V usage is TRBV27 and J usage is TRBJ2-1, with D possibly matching TRBD2 (7 bases). The CDR3 is 15 amino acids. Germline-derived CDR1 and CDR2 are MNHEY and SMNVEV (reference sequence). Trimming cost V 4 bases and J 5 bases, with 15 bases left between them. The CDR3 region is CASSYAGGLDNEQFF. CDR3 nucleotide sequence: TGTGCCAGCAGTTACGCCGGGGGGCTGGACAATGAGCAGTTCTTC.

This clonotype was counted only a few times. The rearrangement joins TRBV24-1 to TRBJ1-1; 7 bases align to TRBD1. The V segment lost 3 bases and the J segment 5 bases; nucleotides outside the gene matches: 8. CDR3 length: 15 amino acids. The germline gives CDR1 KGHDR, CDR2 SFDVKD. CDR3 coding DNA: TGTGCCACCAGTGATATAACAGGGGTCGGGACTGAAGCTTTCTTT. It encodes CATSDITGVGTEAFF.

A word on this clonotype: A much larger clone lies a single base off, so this may be a read error. The chain links TRBV28 to TRBJ2-2; D is unclear. V shed 3 bases and J shed 7 bases, with 6 bases lying between them. The CDR3 extends over 12 amino acids. Germline V gene data show CDR1 as MDHEN and CDR2 as SYDVKM. This CDR3 reads CASSFGSGELFF. DNA of the CDR3: TGTGCCAGCAGTTTTGGTAGCGGGGAGCTGTTTTTT. The full variable domain, completed using reference TRBV28 and TRBJ2-2, is DVKVTQSSRYLVKRTGEKVFLECVQDMDHENMFWYRQDPGLGLRLIYFSYDVKMKEKGDIPEGYSVSREKKERFSLILESASTNQTSMYLCASSFGSGELFFGEGSRLTVL.

This clonotype was seen a handful of times. V and J are TRBV18 and TRBJ2-3; D is undetermined. The CDR3 has 18 residues. Deletions cut 2 bases from V and 0 bases from J, with 18 bases between. Germline values: CDR1 KGHSH, CDR2 LQKENI. The CDR3 reads CASSPVGRRFSSTDTQYF. The DNA of the CDR3 is TGTGCCAGCTCACCAGTCGGTCGGAGATTCTCTAGCACAGATACGCAGTATTTT.

In this sample, this clonotype turned up many times. The chain has TRBV5-1 and TRBJ2-1; 12 bases are a match to TRBD2. Looked up from germline, CDR1 is SGHRS and CDR2 is YFSETQ. The CDR3 is 16 residues long. With 7 bases clipped from V and 7 bases from J, the junction kept 12 bases outside the gene matches. The CDR3 DNA reads as TGCGCCAGCGTCAGGCTAGCGGGAGGGCGCGAGAATGAGCAGTTCTTC. This encodes CASVRLAGGRENEQFF. The complete variable domain, with remaining parts taken from reference TRBV5-1 and TRBJ2-1, reads KAGVTQTPRYLIKTRGQQVTLSCSPISGHRSVSWYQQTPGQGLQFLFEYFSETQRNKGNFPGRFSGRQFSNSRSEMNVSTLELGDSALYLCASVRLAGGRENEQFFGPGTRLTVL.

In this sample, this clonotype turned up many times. The V gene is TRBV7-9, the J gene TRBJ2-7, with a weak D call TRBD2 (6 bases). The CDR3 spans 14 residues. V lost 5 bases and J lost 4, with 15 bases in between. Germline V lookup: CDR1 SEHNR, CDR2 FQNEAQ (reference sequence). This CDR3 is CASSPRGSGYEQYF. The CDR3 DNA reads as TGTGCCAGCAGCCCACGAGGTAGCGGATACGAGCAGTACTTC.

This clonotype was seen at least ten times. J is TRBJ2-3 and V is TRBV5-6; no clear D gene. The CDR3 is made up of 14 amino acids. With 3 bases removed from V and 4 bases from J, the gap between germline ends came to 12 bases. CDR1 is SGHDT and CDR2 is YYEEEE in the germline V gene. The DNA of the CDR3 is TGTGCCAGCAGCTCAGATCTTGGTCCAGATACGCAGTATTTT. Translated: CASSSDLGPDTQYF.

The chain joins TRBV19 to TRBJ2-7; no definite D call. With 3 bases removed from V and 2 bases from J, the gap between germline ends came to 11 bases. The CDR3 is 14 amino acids. Germline CDR1 and CDR2: LNHDA and SQIVND (reference sequence). CDR3 amino acids: CASSIPAITYEQYF. For the CDR3, the DNA is TGTGCCAGTAGTATCCCCGCGATTACCTACGAGCAGTACTTC.

This clonotype was counted only a few times. The rearrangement links TRBV19 to TRBJ2-3; D might be TRBD2 (5 bases). Per germline, CDR1 LNHDA and CDR2 SQIVND (reference sequence). The CDR3 totals 15 residues. Trimming pared 3 bases from V and 2 bases from J, leaving 12 bases between. CDR3 bases: TGTGCCAGTAGTATCAAAGCGGAGTCCACAGATACGCAGTATTTT. As protein: CASSIKAESTDTQYF.

This clonotype was seen many times. The rearrangement uses TRBV2 and TRBJ2-7, with 9 bases matching TRBD2. V lost 8 bases, J lost 3 bases, and 20 bases stayed unmatched. The CDR3 runs to 18 residues. In germline, CDR1 is SNHLY, CDR2 FYNNEI. The CDR3 coding sequence is TGTGCCAGCCAATTAACGGGCCTAGCGGGATCATCAGTCTACGAGCAGTACTTC. Its protein is CASQLTGLAGSSVYEQYF.

This clonotype was found many times. The CDR3, as DNA: TGTGCCAGCAGGGGCTCAGCGGGAGGGTTTAATGAGCAGTTCTTC. Its protein product is CASRGSAGGFNEQFF. This chain connects TRBV12-3 or TRBV12-4 to TRBJ2-1; 10 bases agree with TRBD2. The junction had 9 bases not matched to a gene; V was cut back by 6 bases and J by 7 bases. The CDR3 has 15 amino acids.

This clonotype was detected many times. The CDR3 is CASNPLAGQYEQYF. The CDR3 DNA follows: TGTGCCAGCAACCCACTAGCGGGACAGTACGAGCAGTACTTC. The V gene is TRBV2, the J gene TRBJ2-7, with TRBD2 matching over 10 bases. After removal of 7 bases from V and 4 bases from J, the junction contained 7 bases not matched to a gene. CDR1 is SNHLY, CDR2 FYNNEI, per germline. The CDR3 consists of 14 residues. The whole variable domain, filled in from reference TRBV2 and TRBJ2-7, reads EPEVTQTPSHQVTQMGQEVILRCVPISNHLYFYWYRQILGQKVEFLVSFYNNEISEKSEIFDDQFSVERPDGSNFTLKIRSTKLEDSAMYFCASNPLAGQYEQYFGPGTRLTVT.

The CDR3 protein is CASSAGLSTDTQYF. For the CDR3, the DNA is TGTGCCAGTAGCGCAGGGTTGAGCACAGATACGCAGTATTTT. The chain links TRBV19 to TRBJ2-3; tentatively, D is TRBD1 (5 bases). Germline V gene lookup returns CDR1 LNHDA and CDR2 SQIVND (reference sequence). CDR3 length: 14 residues. V was cut by 6 bases and J by 0 bases, with 10 bases left in between.

Many counts were recorded for this clonotype. J is TRBJ2-5 and V is TRBV20-1; perhaps TRBD2 as D (6 bases). The CDR3 runs to 13 residues. The germline V gene encodes CDR1 DFQATT and CDR2 SNEGSKA (reference sequence). Between the trimmed V and J ends, which lost 6 bases and 4 bases, there was a span of 15 bases. CDR3: CSAAAGEVETQYF. The CDR3, as DNA: TGCAGTGCCGCCGCCGGGGAGGTAGAGACCCAGTACTTC.

This clonotype was observed at least ten times. This sequence joins TRBV20-1 and TRBJ1-2; weak D call: TRBD1 (6 bases). Germline V gene lookup returns CDR1 DFQATT and CDR2 SNEGSKA (reference sequence). Trimming removed 6 bases at V and 5 bases at J, with 13 bases between. The CDR3 sequence is 12 residues long. The CDR3 reads CSAYGGGYGYTF. CDR3 nucleotide sequence: TGCAGTGCGTACGGGGGCGGATATGGCTACACCTTC.

This clonotype was detected many times. The CDR3 is CASDRENTEAFF. Here the CDR3 DNA reads TGTGCCTCCGACAGAGAGAACACTGAAGCTTTCTTT. This chain joins TRBV30 and TRBJ1-1, with D possibly matching TRBD1 (5 bases). CDR3 length: 12 amino acids. Trimming took 7 bases from V and 1 from J, leaving 10 bases between them. Germline V lookup: CDR1 GTSNPN, CDR2 SVGIG (reference sequence).

In this sample, this clonotype turned up a few times. J is TRBJ2-2 and V is TRBV7-6; a possible D gene is TRBD1 (5 bases). The CDR3 length is 15 residues. Trimming removed 5 bases from V and 6 bases from J, with 16 bases in between. Germline CDR1 reads SGHVS; CDR2 reads FNYEAQ. CDR3 nucleotides: TGTGCCAGCAGCACTCTTGCCCAGGGTTCCGGGGAGCTGTTTTTT. Its translation is CASSTLAQGSGELFF.

This clonotype was found many times. The chain recombines TRBV29-1 with TRBJ1-5; D unclear. Trimming stripped 4 bases from V and 5 bases from J, with 3 bases between. Germline V gives CDR1 SQVTM, CDR2 ANQGSEA. The CDR3 consists of 10 residues. The CDR3 sequence: CSVGDQPQHF. In DNA form, the CDR3 reads TGCAGCGTTGGGGATCAGCCCCAGCATTTT.

This clonotype appeared many times. V usage is TRBV7-9 and J usage is TRBJ2-3, with TRBD2 matching 10 bases. This CDR3 is built from 17 residues. CDR1 is SEHNR and CDR2 is FQNEAQ in the germline V gene (reference sequence). The V gene end was trimmed by 2 bases and the J gene end by 5 bases; junction bases not matched to a gene: 10. The CDR3 nucleotides read TGTGCCAGCAGCTTAAGTACTGCACTAGCGGGACGAGATACGCAGTATTTT. Translation gives CASSLSTALAGRDTQYF.

This clonotype has more than one count but fewer than ten. The chain couples TRBV9 to TRBJ2-6; no reliable D call. The CDR3 covers 16 residues. With 0 bases removed from V and 2 bases from J, the gap between germline ends came to 9 bases. Looked up from germline, CDR1 is SGDLS and CDR2 is YYNGEE. The CDR3 protein is CASSVVSGAGANVLTF. The CDR3 DNA is TGTGCCAGCAGCGTAGTATCAGGAGCTGGGGCCAACGTCCTGACTTTC. Full variable domain (remainder filled in from reference TRBV9 and TRBJ2-6): DSGVTQTPKHLITATGQRVTLRCSPRSGDLSVYWYQQSLDQGLQFLIQYYNGEERAKGNILERFSAQQFPDLHSELNLSSLELGDSALYFCASSVVSGAGANVLTFGAGSRLTVL.

This clonotype showed up many times. The chain joins TRBV12-3 or TRBV12-4 to TRBJ2-7, with D unresolved. The CDR3 covers 14 residues. V was shortened by 6 bases and J by 6 bases, with 18 bases between the two germline ends. Here the CDR3 reads CASSQRGGPGEQYF. The CDR3 nucleotides read TGTGCCAGCAGCCAACGAGGCGGTCCTGGCGAGCAGTACTTC.

This clonotype was found many times. The chain uses TRBV7-8 and TRBJ2-1; the D gene is possibly TRBD2 (7 bases). V lost 5 bases to trimming and J lost 2 bases, with 16 bases between them. CDR1 SGHVS and CDR2 FQNEAQ come from the germline V gene. The CDR3 is made up of 16 amino acids. This chain's CDR3 is CASSGGGTSPYNEQFF. The CDR3 DNA reads as TGTGCCAGCAGCGGGGGGGGCACTAGCCCCTACAATGAGCAGTTCTTC.

V gene TRBV9 combines with J gene TRBJ1-2; 7 bases fit TRBD1. CDR3 length: 18 amino acids. V gave up 2 bases and J gave up 1 base; unmatched junction bases: 14. Germline V gene sequence: CDR1 SGDLS, CDR2 YYNGEE. CDR3 in DNA: TGTGCCAGCAGCGTCGACCGGGACAGCTACCGACTTAACTATGGCTACACCTTC. This gives the protein CASSVDRDSYRLNYGYTF.

This clonotype was seen ten or more times. The chain combines TRBV19 with TRBJ1-1; 8 nucleotides align to TRBD1. Germline CDR1 and CDR2: LNHDA and SQIVND (reference sequence). The J segment lost 0 bases and the V segment lost 9 bases, leaving 3 bases of the junction unmatched. The CDR3 consists of 13 residues. The CDR3 loop is CASRDRMNTEAFF. As DNA, the CDR3 is TGTGCCAGCCGGGACAGGATGAACACTGAAGCTTTCTTT.

This clonotype was observed at least ten times. The V and J genes are TRBV5-6 and TRBJ2-5; D remains unclear. Germline V gives CDR1 SGHDT, CDR2 YYEEEE. V was trimmed by 6 bases and J by 5 bases, leaving 23 bases between them. There are 16 residues in the CDR3. The CDR3 loop is CASTPRSSSPMETQYF. The CDR3 DNA is TGTGCCAGCACCCCGAGGAGTAGCAGTCCGATGGAGACCCAGTACTTC.

This clonotype was found a few times. The genes are TRBV5-1 and TRBJ2-5, with D tentatively TRBD2 (5 bases). CDR3 length: 14 amino acids. V shed 4 bases and J shed 2 bases, with 12 bases lying between them. Germline values: CDR1 SGHRS, CDR2 YFSETQ. CDR3 protein: CASSDPSKQETQYF. The DNA for the CDR3 is TGCGCCAGCAGCGATCCTAGCAAGCAAGAGACCCAGTACTTC.